These 17 T cell receptor beta chains were sequenced from one sample in a study of T cell responses to AZD1222 COVID-19 vaccine. TCRdb's table, derived via immunoSEQ multiplex PCR, lists solely in-frame clones and lacks some. The repertoire includes roughly 200,000 clones, around 88% of them detected once, and 7.7% sits in the top ten. Source: peripheral blood, taken on day 0 of AZD1222 vaccination. Receptors were obtained from an adult in good health.

This clone was detected only once. CDR3 protein: CASSSLGQGSYEQYF. The CDR3 nucleotides are TGTGCCAGCAGCTCCCTGGGACAGGGCTCCTACGAGCAGTACTTC. The chain uses TRBV5-6 and TRBJ2-7, with TRBD1 identical over 9 bases. The CDR3 consists of 15 residues. The ends lost 3 bases at V and 0 bases at J; junction bases unmatched: 4. In germline, CDR1 is SGHDT, CDR2 YYEEEE.

The chain combines TRBV7-2 with TRBJ2-7; the match to TRBD1 covers 8 bases. Germline CDR1 SGHTA, CDR2 FQGNSA. The CDR3 consists of 15 residues. V trimming: 3 bases; J trimming: 2 bases; junction bases outside the gene matches: 6. This chain's CDR3 is CASSFGTGPTYEQYF. The CDR3, as DNA: TGTGCCAGCAGCTTCGGGACAGGTCCTACCTACGAGCAGTACTTC.

This clone was detected once. CDR3 bases: TGTGCCATCAGTGAAACCCGACGGACGGATGAAGAAGCTTTCTTT. Protein: CAISETRRTDEEAFF. The chain recombines TRBV10-3 with TRBJ1-1; D not resolved. The length of the CDR3 is 15 residues. With 3 bases removed from V and 8 bases from J, the gap between germline ends came to 19 bases. Germline V gene sequence: CDR1 ENHRY, CDR2 SYGVKD.

The chain combines TRBV7-2 with TRBJ1-3; D gene unclear. This CDR3 has 16 amino acids. The V gene lost 4 bases and the J gene lost 0 bases, with 13 bases spanning the gap. The germline gives CDR1 SGHTA, CDR2 FQGNSA. CDR3 sequence reads: CASSSASGPSGNTIYF. CDR3 sequence (DNA): TGTGCCAGCAGCTCCGCGTCGGGCCCCTCTGGAAACACCATATATTTT.

This clone was observed a handful of times. This chain connects TRBV19 to TRBJ2-1, with D tentatively TRBD1 (6 bases). The CDR3 covers 16 residues. The germline V and J ends were trimmed by 6 bases and 5 bases, with 20 bases remaining between them. CDR1 is LNHDA, CDR2 SQIVND, per germline (reference sequence). DNA of the CDR3: TGTGCCAGTAGCCTACCGCGGACAGCTCCAAACAATGAGCAGTTCTTC. It is translated as CASSLPRTAPNNEQFF.

The rearrangement joins TRBV14 to TRBJ2-5; no clear D gene. This CDR3 region has 12 residues. The ends were cut back, 4 bases at V and 7 bases at J, with 10 bases in the middle. The germline gives CDR1 SGHDN, CDR2 FVKESK. The CDR3 region has the DNA TGTGCCAGCAGCCCGACTGGGTCGACCCAGTACTTC. It yields the protein CASSPTGSTQYF.

The chain has TRBV5-4 and TRBJ1-1; TRBD1 agrees at 10 bases. The germline CDR1 and CDR2 sequences are SGHNT and YYREEE (reference sequence). With 0 bases clipped from V and 6 bases from J, the junction kept 5 bases outside the gene matches. This CDR3 is built from 15 residues. This chain's CDR3 is CASSLAWTGGSEAFF. The CDR3 DNA follows: TGTGCCAGCAGCTTGGCCTGGACAGGGGGGTCTGAAGCTTTCTTT.

Remarks on this clone: The junction departs from germline at one end; a sequencing error may be responsible. The chain joins TRBV6-1 to TRBJ2-1, with 8 bases identical to TRBD2. Germline CDR1 MNHNS, CDR2 SASEGT. CDR3 length equals 13 residues. DNA of the CDR3: TGTGCCAGCAGTGACCCACCCCGGGGGGGGCTTATCTTC. Protein sequence: CASSDPPRGGLIF.

This clone was picked up a small number of times. The genes are TRBV11-2 and TRBJ1-2; D may be TRBD1 (6 bases). V was trimmed by 5 bases and J by 8 bases, leaving 18 bases between them. Germline V lookup: CDR1 SGHAT, CDR2 FQNNGV. The CDR3 totals 14 residues. In nucleotides, the CDR3 is TGTGCCAGCAGCCCGCTACTAACTCAGGGGGGCTACACCTTC. It is translated as CASSPLLTQGGYTF.

The chain is built from TRBV5-1 and TRBJ2-7; 7 nucleotides line up with TRBD1. V was pared by 4 bases and J by 3 bases, with 7 bases of the junction left unmatched. The CDR3 sequence is 14 residues long. Germline V gene data show CDR1 as SGHRS and CDR2 as YFSETQ. The CDR3 DNA reads TGCGCCAGCAGCCCCGAGACAGGGCTCTACGAGCAGTACTTC. This encodes CASSPETGLYEQYF.

This chain uses TRBV11-2 with TRBJ2-3, with D possibly called TRBD1 or TRBD2 (6 bases each). This CDR3 comprises 16 residues. Germline loops: CDR1 SGHAT, CDR2 FQNNGV. The V and J ends lost 1 base and 5 bases respectively, with 16 bases between them. The CDR3 is CASSLVRGIRGDTQYF. The CDR3 DNA follows: TGTGCCAGCAGCTTAGTTCGGGGGATCAGGGGAGATACGCAGTATTTT. Using reference TRBV11-2 and TRBJ2-3 for the parts outside the CDR3, the full variable domain is EAGVAQSPRYKIIEKRQSVAFWCNPISGHATLYWYQQILGQGPKLLIQFQNNGVVDDSQLPKDRFSAERLKGVDSTLKIQPAKLEDSAVYLCASSLVRGIRGDTQYFGPGTRLTVL.

The sample holds one count of this clone. The chain carries TRBV11-2 and TRBJ2-5, with no clear D. The CDR3 is 13 amino acids. V shed 2 bases and J shed 5 bases, with 9 bases lying between them. CDR1 is SGHAT and CDR2 is FQNNGV in the germline V gene. The DNA of the CDR3 is TGTGCCAGCAGCTTACAAGGGCGCGAGACCCAGTACTTC. It codes for CASSLQGRETQYF.

CDR3 nucleotide sequence: TGTGCCAGCAGTAGAAACCACCTACAGGGGGCAACAGTGGCCAACGTCCTGACTTTC. Translation: CASSRNHLQGATVANVLTF. The V call is TRBV6-2 or TRBV6-3, the J call TRBJ2-6; 9 bases align to TRBD1. The CDR3 sequence is 19 residues long. The germline V gene has CDR1 MNHEY and CDR2 SVGEGT. The ends lost 5 bases at V and 6 bases at J; junction bases unmatched: 17.

The rearrangement links TRBV27 to TRBJ2-3, with D perhaps matching TRBD2 (7 bases). The germline CDR1 and CDR2 sequences are MNHEY and SMNVEV (reference sequence). The CDR3 loop spans 15 amino acids. V was pared by 7 bases and J by 5 bases, with 19 bases between. The CDR3 DNA sequence: TGTGCCAGCACCTCCCTCGGGGGGCCGGGAGATACGCAGTATTTT. It encodes CASTSLGGPGDTQYF.

The chain has TRBV27 and TRBJ1-1; no firm D call. The germline CDR1 and CDR2 sequences are MNHEY and SMNVEV (reference sequence). CDR3 length: 14 amino acids. Trimming shortened V by 3 bases and J by 1 base, and 9 bases separated the two germline ends. CDR3 nucleotide sequence: TGTGCCAGCAGTTTGGGGAGAGAGAACACTGAAGCTTTCTTT. Its translation is CASSLGRENTEAFF.

V is TRBV7-9 and J is TRBJ1-4; the D is unclear. The CDR3 totals 12 residues. CDR1 is SEHNR, CDR2 FQNEAQ, per germline (reference sequence). Deletions cut 2 bases from V and 8 bases from J, with 6 bases between. As DNA, the CDR3 is TGTGCCAGCAGCTTAAATGGGGAAAAACTGTTTTTT. Protein product: CASSLNGEKLFF.

This chain uses TRBV24-1 with TRBJ1-2; no clear D. Germline V gene data show CDR1 as KGHDR and CDR2 as SFDVKD. V dropped 3 bases and J dropped 0 bases, with 16 bases sitting between them. This CDR3 has 17 amino acids. In nucleotides, the CDR3 is TGTGCCACCAGTGATCCCGGCAGAGACGGAGCTAACTATGGCTACACCTTC. Protein: CATSDPGRDGANYGYTF.